This TCR beta chain emerged from a study of blood T cells in healthy people across ages. General study results and limits: TCR beta diversity correlated strongly with naive T cell percentage. Unsorted PBMC material precluded a definitive naive versus antigen-experienced comparison.

The CDR3 totals 15 residues. Trimming cost V 0 bases and J 4 bases, with 13 bases left between them. CDR1 is LGHDT and CDR2 is YNNKEL in the germline V gene (reference sequence). For the second PCR, which ran for roughly 7 to 11 cycles, a sample-barcoded 5' primer and a J-beta primer mix were used. TCRdb recomputed calls from the 5' RACE reads with MiXCR, one row per CDR3 protein. The sample contains roughly 800,000 distinct CDR3 sequences, about three fifths of which appear only once. Comment on this clonotype: The antigen remains unidentified. This clone may be a read error of a much larger clone one base away.

There were at least 5.5 micrograms of total RNA extracted from every sample. The sequencing sample was made of blood. The V call is TRBV3-1, the J call TRBJ2-7; D possibly uses TRBD1 or TRBD2 (5 bases each). The receptor was derived from a man aged 30-40 years in good health. The CDR3 spells CASSQDRGYVYEQYF. The CDR3 DNA reads as TGTGCCAGCAGCCAAGATCGGGGCTACGTATACGAGCAGTACTTC.